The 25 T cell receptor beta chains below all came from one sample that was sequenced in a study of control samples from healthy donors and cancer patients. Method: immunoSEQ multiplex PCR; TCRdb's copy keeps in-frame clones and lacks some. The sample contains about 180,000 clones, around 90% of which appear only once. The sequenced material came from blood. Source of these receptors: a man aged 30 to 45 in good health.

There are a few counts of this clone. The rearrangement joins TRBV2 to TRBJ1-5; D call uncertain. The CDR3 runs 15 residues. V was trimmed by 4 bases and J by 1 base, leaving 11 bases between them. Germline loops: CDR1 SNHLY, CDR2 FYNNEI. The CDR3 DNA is TGTGCCAGCAGTGTGCGGAGGGCGAGCAATCAGCCCCAGCATTTT. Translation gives CASSVRRASNQPQHF.

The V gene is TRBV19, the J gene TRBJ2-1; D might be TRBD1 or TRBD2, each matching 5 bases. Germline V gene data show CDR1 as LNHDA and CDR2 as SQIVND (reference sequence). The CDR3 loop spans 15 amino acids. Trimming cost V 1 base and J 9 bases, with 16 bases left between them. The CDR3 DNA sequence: TGTGCCAGTAGTATAGGGGACCGACCGAGCGGTGAGCAGTTCTTC. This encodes CASSIGDRPSGEQFF.

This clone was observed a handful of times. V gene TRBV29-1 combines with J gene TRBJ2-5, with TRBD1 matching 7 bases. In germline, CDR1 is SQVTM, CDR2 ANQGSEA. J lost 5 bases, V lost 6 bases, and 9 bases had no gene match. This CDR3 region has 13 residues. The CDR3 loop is CSVGTVTGETQYF. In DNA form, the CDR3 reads TGCAGCGTGGGGACAGTCACTGGGGAGACCCAGTACTTC. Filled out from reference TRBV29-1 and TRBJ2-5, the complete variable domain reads SAVISQKPSRDICQRGTSLTIQCQVDSQVTMMFWYRQQPGQSLTLIATANQGSEATYESGFVIDKFPISRPNLTFSTLTVSNMSPEDSSIYLCSVGTVTGETQYFGPGTRLLVL.

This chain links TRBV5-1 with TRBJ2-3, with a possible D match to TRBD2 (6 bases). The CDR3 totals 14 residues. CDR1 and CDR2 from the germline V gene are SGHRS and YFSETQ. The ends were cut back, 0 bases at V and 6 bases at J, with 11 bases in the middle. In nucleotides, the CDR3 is TGCGCCAGCAGCTTGGGAGGGGCGGGGGATACGCAGTATTTT. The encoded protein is CASSLGGAGDTQYF.

CDR3 amino acids: CASSPHSGRSYNEQFF. CDR3 nucleotides: TGTGCCAGCAGTCCTCATAGCGGGAGGTCCTACAATGAGCAGTTCTTC. The chain recombines TRBV25-1 with TRBJ2-1, with 10 bases identical to TRBD2. CDR1 and CDR2 from the germline V gene are MGHDK and SYGVNS. J gave up 1 base and V 5 bases, and 5 bases lay outside the gene matches. The CDR3 is 16 residues long.

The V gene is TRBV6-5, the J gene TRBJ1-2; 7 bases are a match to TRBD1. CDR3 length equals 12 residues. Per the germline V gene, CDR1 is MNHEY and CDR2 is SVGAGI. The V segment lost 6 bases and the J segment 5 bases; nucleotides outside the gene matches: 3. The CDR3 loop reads CASRGQVYGYTF. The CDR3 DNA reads TGTGCCAGCAGAGGACAGGTTTATGGCTACACCTTC.

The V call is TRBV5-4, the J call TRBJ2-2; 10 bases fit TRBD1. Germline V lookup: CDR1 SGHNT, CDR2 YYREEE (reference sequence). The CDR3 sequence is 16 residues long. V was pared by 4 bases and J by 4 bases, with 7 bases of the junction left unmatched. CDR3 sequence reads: CASSTRTGGRTGELFF. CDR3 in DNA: TGTGCCAGCAGCACCAGGACAGGGGGGCGCACCGGGGAGCTGTTTTTT. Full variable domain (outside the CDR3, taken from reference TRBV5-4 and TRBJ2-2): ETGVTQSPTHLIKTRGQQVTLRCSSQSGHNTVSWYQQALGQGPQFIFQYYREEENGRGNFPPRFSGLQFPNYSSELNVNALELDDSALYLCASSTRTGGRTGELFFGEGSRLTVL.

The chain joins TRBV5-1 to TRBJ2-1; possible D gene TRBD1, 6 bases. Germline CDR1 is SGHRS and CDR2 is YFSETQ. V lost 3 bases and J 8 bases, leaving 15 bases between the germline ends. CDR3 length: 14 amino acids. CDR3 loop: CASSSLGGSDEQFF. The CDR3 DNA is TGCGCCAGCAGCTCTTTAGGGGGTTCAGATGAGCAGTTCTTC.

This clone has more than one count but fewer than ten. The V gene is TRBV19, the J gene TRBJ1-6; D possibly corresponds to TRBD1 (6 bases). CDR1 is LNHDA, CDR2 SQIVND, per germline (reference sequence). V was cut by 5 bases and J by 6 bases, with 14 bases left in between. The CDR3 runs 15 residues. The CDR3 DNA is TGTGCCAGTAGTCCCCAAGGGGGGGCTAATTCACCCCTCCACTTT. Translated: CASSPQGGANSPLHF.

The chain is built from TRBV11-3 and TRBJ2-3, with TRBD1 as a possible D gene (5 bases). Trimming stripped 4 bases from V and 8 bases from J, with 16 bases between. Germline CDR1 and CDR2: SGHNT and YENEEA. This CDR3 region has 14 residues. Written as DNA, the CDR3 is TGTGCCAGCAGCTATAGACCAGGGTCAGGTACGCAGTATTTT. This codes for CASSYRPGSGTQYF.

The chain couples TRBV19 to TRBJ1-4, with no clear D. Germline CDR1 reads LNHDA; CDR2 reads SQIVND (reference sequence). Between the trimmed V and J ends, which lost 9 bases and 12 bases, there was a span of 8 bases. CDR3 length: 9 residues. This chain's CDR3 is CARILELFF. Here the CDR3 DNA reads TGTGCCAGAATCTTGGAACTGTTTTTT.

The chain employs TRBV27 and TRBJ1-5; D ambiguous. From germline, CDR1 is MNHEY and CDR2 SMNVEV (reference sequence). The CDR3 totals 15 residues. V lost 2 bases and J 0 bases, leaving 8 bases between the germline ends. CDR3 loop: CASSLTLYSNQPQHF. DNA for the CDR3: TGTGCCAGCAGTTTAACCCTATATAGCAATCAGCCCCAGCATTTT.

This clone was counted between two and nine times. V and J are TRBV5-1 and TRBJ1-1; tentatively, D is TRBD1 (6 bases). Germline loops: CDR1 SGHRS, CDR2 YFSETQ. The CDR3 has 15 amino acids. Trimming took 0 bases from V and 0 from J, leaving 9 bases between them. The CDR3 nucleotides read TGCGCCAGCAGCTTGGCCGGGACACTGAACACTGAAGCTTTCTTT. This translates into CASSLAGTLNTEAFF.

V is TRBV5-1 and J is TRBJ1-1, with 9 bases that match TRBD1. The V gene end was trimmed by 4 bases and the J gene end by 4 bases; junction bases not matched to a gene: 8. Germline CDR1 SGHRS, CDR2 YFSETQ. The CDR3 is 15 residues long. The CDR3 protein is CASSVKGQGSTEAFF. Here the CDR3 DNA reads TGCGCCAGCAGCGTGAAGGGACAGGGCAGCACTGAAGCTTTCTTT.

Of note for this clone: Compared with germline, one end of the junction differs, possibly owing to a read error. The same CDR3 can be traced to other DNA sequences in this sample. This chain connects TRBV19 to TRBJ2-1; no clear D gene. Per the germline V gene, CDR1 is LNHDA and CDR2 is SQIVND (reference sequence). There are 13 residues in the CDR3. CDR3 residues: CASSISSYNEQFF. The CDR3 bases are TGTGCCAGCAGTATTAGCTCCTACAATGAGCAGTTCTTC.

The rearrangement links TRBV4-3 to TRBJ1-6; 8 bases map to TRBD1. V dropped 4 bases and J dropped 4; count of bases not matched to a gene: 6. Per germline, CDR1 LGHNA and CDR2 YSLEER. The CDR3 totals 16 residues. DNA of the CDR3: TGCGCCAGCAGCCCAGAACAGGGGGGGTATAATTCACCCCTCCACTTT. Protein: CASSPEQGGYNSPLHF.

CDR3 sequence (DNA): TGTGCCAGCAGCTTGGTGCCGAACTCCTATAATTCACCCCTCCACTTT. This sequence encodes CASSLVPNSYNSPLHF. The chain couples TRBV5-8 to TRBJ1-6; D is unclear. Per the germline V gene, CDR1 is SGHTS and CDR2 is YDEGEE. CDR3 length: 16 residues. Trimming stripped 0 bases from V and 0 bases from J, with 7 bases between.

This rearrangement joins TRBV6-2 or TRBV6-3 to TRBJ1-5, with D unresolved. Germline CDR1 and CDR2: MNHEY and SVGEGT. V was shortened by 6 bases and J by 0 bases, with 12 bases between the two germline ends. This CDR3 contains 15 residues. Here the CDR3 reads CASSHGRNSNQPQHF. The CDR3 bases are TGTGCCAGCAGCCACGGACGGAATAGCAATCAGCCCCAGCATTTT.

This CDR3 is CASGLVQGQGIHEQYF. Here the CDR3 DNA reads TGTGCTAGTGGTTTGGTACAGGGACAGGGGATACACGAGCAGTACTTC. The rearrangement uses TRBV12-5 and TRBJ2-7, with 10 nucleotides matching TRBD1. The CDR3 runs 16 residues. Trimming at V came to 0 bases and at J to 5 bases, leaving 7 bases not matched to a gene. The germline CDR1 and CDR2 sequences are LGHNT and FRNRAP.

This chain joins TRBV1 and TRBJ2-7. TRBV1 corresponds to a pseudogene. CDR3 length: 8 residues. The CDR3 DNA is TGCACCAGCAGCCAAGAGGACTTC. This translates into CTSSQEDF.

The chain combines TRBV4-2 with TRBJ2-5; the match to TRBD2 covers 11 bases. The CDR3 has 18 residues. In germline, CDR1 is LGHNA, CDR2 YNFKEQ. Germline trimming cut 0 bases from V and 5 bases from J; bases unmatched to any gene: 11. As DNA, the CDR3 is TGTGCCAGCAGCCAAGAATTAGCGGGGGGGCAAGAGAAGGAGACCCAGTACTTC. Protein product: CASSQELAGGQEKETQYF.

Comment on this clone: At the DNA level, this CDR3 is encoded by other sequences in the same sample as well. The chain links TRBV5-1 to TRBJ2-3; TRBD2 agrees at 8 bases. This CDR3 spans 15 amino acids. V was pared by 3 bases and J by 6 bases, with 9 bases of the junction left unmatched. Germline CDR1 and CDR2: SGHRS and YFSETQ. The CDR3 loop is CASSSGLAGTDTQYF. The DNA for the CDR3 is TGCGCCAGCAGCTCCGGATTAGCGGGGACGGATACGCAGTATTTT.

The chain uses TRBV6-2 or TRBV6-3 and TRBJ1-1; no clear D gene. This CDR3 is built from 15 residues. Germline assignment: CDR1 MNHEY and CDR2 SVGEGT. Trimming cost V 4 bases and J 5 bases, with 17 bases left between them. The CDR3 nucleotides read TGTGCCAGCAGTTCTCATCAGGTCGCGGGGACTGAAGCTTTCTTT. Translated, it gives CASSSHQVAGTEAFF.

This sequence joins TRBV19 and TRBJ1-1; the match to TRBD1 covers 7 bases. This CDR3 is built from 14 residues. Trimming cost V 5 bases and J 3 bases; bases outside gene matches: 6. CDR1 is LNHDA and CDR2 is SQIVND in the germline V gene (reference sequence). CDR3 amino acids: CASSHRQGYTEAFF. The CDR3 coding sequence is TGTGCCAGTAGTCATCGACAGGGATACACTGAAGCTTTCTTT.

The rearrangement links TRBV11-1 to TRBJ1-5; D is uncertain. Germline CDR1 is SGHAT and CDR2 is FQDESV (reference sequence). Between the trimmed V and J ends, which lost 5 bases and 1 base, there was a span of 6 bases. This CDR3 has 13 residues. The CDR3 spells CASSDTSNQPQHF. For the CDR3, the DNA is TGTGCCAGCAGCGACACGAGCAATCAGCCCCAGCATTTT.